The sample holds a few counts of the clone carrying this T cell receptor (beta chain). As yet, its antigen is unknown. A second roughly 7 to 12 cycle PCR used barcoded and J-beta primers. From the 5' RACE reads, TCRdb called clonotypes with MiXCR, one entry per CDR3 protein. The data contain 450,000 to 650,000 distinct CDR3 sequences, more than 20% of them singletons. Isolation of PBMCs gave at least 7 million cells per sample. This entry belongs to a study of blood T cells in healthy people across ages. The length of the CDR3 is 20 residues. The V gene end was trimmed by 3 bases and the J gene end by 2 bases; junction bases not matched to a gene: 15. Germline-derived CDR1 and CDR2 are MGHDK and SYGVNS. Points from the study as a whole: It was not known whether donors were CMV positive (a possible confounder of expanded clonotype changes). A roughly linear age-dependent decrease characterized TCR beta diversity per million T cells.

The sample was also reused in another study, on T cells of mothers and their children.

Sequenced input: blood. The chain has TRBV25-1 and TRBJ2-1; 11 bases agree with TRBD2. The receptor was isolated from a boy aged 5-17 years in good health. CDR3 sequence (DNA): TGTGCCAGCAGTGATTTCCCGGGACTAGCGGAGAAGGGAGCCTACAATGAGCAGTTCTTC. Protein sequence: CASSDFPGLAEKGAYNEQFF.